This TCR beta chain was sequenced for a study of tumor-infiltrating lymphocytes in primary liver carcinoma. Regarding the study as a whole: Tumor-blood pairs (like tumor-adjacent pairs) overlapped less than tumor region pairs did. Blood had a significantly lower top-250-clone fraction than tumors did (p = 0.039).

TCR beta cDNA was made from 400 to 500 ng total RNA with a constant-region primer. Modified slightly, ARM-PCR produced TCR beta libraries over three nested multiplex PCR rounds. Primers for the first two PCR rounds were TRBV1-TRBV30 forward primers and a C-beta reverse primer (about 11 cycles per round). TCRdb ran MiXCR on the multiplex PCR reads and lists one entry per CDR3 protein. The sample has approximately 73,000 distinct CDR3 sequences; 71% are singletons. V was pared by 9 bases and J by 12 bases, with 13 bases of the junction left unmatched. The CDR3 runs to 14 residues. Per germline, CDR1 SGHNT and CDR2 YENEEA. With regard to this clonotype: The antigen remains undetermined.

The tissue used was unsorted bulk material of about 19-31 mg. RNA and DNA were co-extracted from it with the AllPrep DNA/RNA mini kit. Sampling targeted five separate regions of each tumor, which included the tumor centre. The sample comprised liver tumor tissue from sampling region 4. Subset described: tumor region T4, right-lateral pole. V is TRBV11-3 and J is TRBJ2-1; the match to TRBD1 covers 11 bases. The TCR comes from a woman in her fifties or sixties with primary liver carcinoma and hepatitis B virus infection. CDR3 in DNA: TGTGCCAGTAGCCAGTTTGGGACAGGGGGGAGGCAGTTCTTC. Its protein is CASSQFGTGGRQFF.